This TCR beta chain was obtained from a study of T cell responses to AZD1222 COVID-19 vaccine. Notes on this clone: Its antigen remains unknown.

Overall study results and limits: Donors, mostly white British, included more females; clonal diversity was possibly underestimated. Repertoires were collected only later (after the peak T cell response had occurred). Seropositivity was recorded at baseline in only a handful of AZD1222 recipients.

Looked up from germline, CDR1 is DFQATT and CDR2 is SNEGSKA (reference sequence). The CDR3 is 11 residues long. Trimming took off 7 bases at V and 1 base at J, with 6 bases between the two ends. Libraries were prepared by immunoSEQ multiplex PCR; TCRdb keeps only in-frame clonotypes and omits some of them. The data show about 85,000 clones, with less than 90% seen just once and 5.5% to 8% held by the top ten. The V call is TRBV20-1, the J call TRBJ2-3, with D tentatively TRBD2 (6 bases). The receptor comes from an adult in good health. The sequencing used peripheral blood, collected on day 0 of AZD1222 vaccination. For the CDR3, the DNA is TGCAGTGGGGAGGGCACAGATACGCAGTATTTT. Amino acid sequence: CSGEGTDTQYF.